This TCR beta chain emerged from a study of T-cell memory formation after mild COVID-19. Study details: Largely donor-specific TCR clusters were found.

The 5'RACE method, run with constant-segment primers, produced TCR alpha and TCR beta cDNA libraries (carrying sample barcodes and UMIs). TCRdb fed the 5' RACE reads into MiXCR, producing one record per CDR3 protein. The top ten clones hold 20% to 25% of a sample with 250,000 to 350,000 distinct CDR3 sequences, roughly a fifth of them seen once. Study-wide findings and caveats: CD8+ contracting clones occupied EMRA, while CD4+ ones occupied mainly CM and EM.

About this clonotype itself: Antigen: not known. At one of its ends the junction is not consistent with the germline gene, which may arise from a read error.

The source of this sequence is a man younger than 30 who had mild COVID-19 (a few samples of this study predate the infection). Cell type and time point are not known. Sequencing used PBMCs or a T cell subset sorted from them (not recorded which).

The CDR3 spells CARSQGGYEQYF. The DNA of the CDR3 is TGTGCCAGAAGCCAAGGGGGGTACGAGCAGTACTTC. The chain couples TRBV3-1 to TRBJ2-7; D possibly uses TRBD1 or TRBD2 (6 bases each). Germline lookup yields CDR1 LGHDT and CDR2 YNNKEL (reference sequence). The CDR3 length is 12 residues.